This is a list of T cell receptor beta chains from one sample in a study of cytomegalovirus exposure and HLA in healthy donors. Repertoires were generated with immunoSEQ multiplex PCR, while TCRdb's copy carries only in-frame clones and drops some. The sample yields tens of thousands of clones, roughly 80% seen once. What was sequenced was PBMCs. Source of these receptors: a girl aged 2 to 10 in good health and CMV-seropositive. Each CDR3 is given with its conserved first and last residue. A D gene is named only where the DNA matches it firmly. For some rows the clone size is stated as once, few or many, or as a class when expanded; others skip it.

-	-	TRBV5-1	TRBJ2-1	TGCGCCAGCAAAGAAGCGGTAAGCTCCTACAATGAGCAGTTCTTC	CASKEAVSSYNEQFF
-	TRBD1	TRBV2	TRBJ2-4	TGTGCCAGCAGTGAAGCCGGGACAGGGGGCGGAAACATTCAGTACTTC	CASSEAGTGGGNIQYF
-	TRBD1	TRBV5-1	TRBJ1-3	TGCGCCAGCAGCTGGGGACAGCGCGGAAACACCATATATTTT	CASSWGQRGNTIYF
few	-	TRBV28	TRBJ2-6	TGTGCCAGTCGAGTGGGGGCCAACGTCCTGACTTTC	CASRVGANVLTF
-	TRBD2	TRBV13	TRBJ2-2	TGTGCCAGCAGCTTAGGTAGCGGGAGCCGGGAGCTGTTTTTT	CASSLGSGSRELFF
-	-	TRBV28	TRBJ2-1	TGTGCCAGCAGCTTCAATGAGCAGTTCTTC	CASSFNEQFF
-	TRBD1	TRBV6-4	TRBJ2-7	TGTGCCAGCAGCGCCGGGACAGGTGCTGACGAGCAGTACTTC	CASSAGTGADEQYF
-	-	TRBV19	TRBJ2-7	TGTGCCAGTAGTAGCCTACAGATGACCTACGAGCAGTACTTC	CASSSLQMTYEQYF
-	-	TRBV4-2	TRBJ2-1	TGTGCCAGCAGCCAAGACAGGAATGAGCAGTTCTTC	CASSQDRNEQFF
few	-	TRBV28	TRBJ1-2	TGTGCCACCCTTATGTTTGGCTACACCTTC	CATLMFGYTF
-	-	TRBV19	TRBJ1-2	TGTGCCAGTAGCCCCCAATACGGGGGTTGGGGCTACACCTTC	CASSPQYGGWGYTF
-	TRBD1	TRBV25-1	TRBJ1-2	TGTGCCAGCAGTGAATCGCCGGGACAGGGAGGCCGTGGCTACACCTTC	CASSESPGQGGRGYTF
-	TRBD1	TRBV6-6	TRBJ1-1	TGTGCCAGCCTTCCTAAGACAGGGGGGAACACTGAAGCTTTCTTT	CASLPKTGGNTEAFF
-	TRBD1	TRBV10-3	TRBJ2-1	TGTGCCACCGGGACAGGGGCCTACAATGAGCAGTTCTTC	CATGTGAYNEQFF
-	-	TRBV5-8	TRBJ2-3	TGTGCCAGCAGCTATCCGACCGTGAAAGGGGCCACAGATACGCAGTATTTT	CASSYPTVKGATDTQYF
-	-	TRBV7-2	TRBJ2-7	TGTGCCAGCAGCTTAGGGATAGCGGCCTCCTACGAGCAGTACTTC	CASSLGIAASYEQYF
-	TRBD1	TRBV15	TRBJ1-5	TGTGCCACCAGCAGACCCGGGACAGGGGGTAGTCAGCCCCAGCATTTT	CATSRPGTGGSQPQHF
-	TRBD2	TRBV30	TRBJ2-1	TGTGCCTGGGGGGCTAGCGGGTTTTACAATGAGCAGTTCTTC	CAWGASGFYNEQFF
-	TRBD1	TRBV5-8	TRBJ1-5	TGTGCCAGCAGCTTGGACCGGACAGGAGAGTTTAATCAGCCCCAGCATTTT	CASSLDRTGEFNQPQHF
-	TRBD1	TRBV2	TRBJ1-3	TGTGCCAGCAGTGATCATCGGACGGACAGGGCTGGAAACACCATATATTTT	CASSDHRTDRAGNTIYF
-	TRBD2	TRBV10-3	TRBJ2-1	TGTGCCACGACTAGCGGGGGATACAATGAGCAGTTCTTC	CATTSGGYNEQFF
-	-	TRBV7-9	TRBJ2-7	TGTGCCAGCAGCTGGGGAGGCCTGACCTCCGAGCAGTACTTC	CASSWGGLTSEQYF
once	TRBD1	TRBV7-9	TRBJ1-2	TGTGCCAGCAGCCCCCCTATCCAGACAGGGCGCGGCTATGGCTACACCTTC	CASSPPIQTGRGYGYTF
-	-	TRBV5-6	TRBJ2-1	TGTGCCAGCAGCTGGGGTTGGGGGAGGGGGGTTGAGCAGTTCTTC	CASSWGWGRGVEQFF
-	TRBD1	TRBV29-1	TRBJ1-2	TGCAGCGTTGGAGGGGGCCAGGGCTACACCTTC	CSVGGGQGYTF
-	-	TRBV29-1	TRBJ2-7	TGCAGCGTTGAAGTAGAGGAGGGCCGGGTGGGCGAGCAGTACTTC	CSVEVEEGRVGEQYF
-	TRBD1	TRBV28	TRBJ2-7	TGTGCCAGCAGTACAGGGGGCTACGAGCAGTACTTC	CASSTGGYEQYF
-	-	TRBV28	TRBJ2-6	TGTGCCAGCAGTCCCAGGGGATCTGGGGCCAACGTCCTGACTTTC	CASSPRGSGANVLTF
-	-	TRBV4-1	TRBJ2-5	TGCGCCAGCAGCCAAGATAGGAGGGGGACCCAGTACTTC	CASSQDRRGTQYF
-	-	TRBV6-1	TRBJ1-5	TGTGCCAGCAGTGAAGGGTTCAGGGGTGGTCAGCCCCAGCATTTT	CASSEGFRGGQPQHF
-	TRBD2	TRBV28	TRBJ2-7	TGTGCCAGCAGTTTACCGGGACTAGCGGTAGCCTACGAGCAGTACTTC	CASSLPGLAVAYEQYF
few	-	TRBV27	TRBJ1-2	TGTGCCAGCACTGGACTGGGAAACTATGGCTACACCTTC	CASTGLGNYGYTF
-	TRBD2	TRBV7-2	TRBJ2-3	TGTGCCAGCAGCCCTAGCGGGGGTTACACAGATACGCAGTATTTT	CASSPSGGYTDTQYF
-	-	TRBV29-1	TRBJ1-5	TGCAGCGTTGTGTTTGGAGGGAGTGGGGGTGGAGATCAGCCCCAGCATTTT	CSVVFGGSGGGDQPQHF
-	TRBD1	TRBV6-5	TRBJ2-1	TGTGCCAGCAGCCTCGGGACAGGGATCAATGAGCAGTTCTTC	CASSLGTGINEQFF
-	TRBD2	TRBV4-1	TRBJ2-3	TGCGCCAGCAGCCAAGATGGGGGACTAGCGGGAGGAGCGACAGATACGCAGTATTTT	CASSQDGGLAGGATDTQYF
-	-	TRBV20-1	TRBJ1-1	TGCAGTGCTGACAGGAACACTGAAGCTTTCTTT	CSADRNTEAFF
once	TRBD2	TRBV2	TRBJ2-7	TGTGCCAGCAGTGAAGCGGCGGGGGGAGTAGGCTACGAGCAGTACTTC	CASSEAAGGVGYEQYF